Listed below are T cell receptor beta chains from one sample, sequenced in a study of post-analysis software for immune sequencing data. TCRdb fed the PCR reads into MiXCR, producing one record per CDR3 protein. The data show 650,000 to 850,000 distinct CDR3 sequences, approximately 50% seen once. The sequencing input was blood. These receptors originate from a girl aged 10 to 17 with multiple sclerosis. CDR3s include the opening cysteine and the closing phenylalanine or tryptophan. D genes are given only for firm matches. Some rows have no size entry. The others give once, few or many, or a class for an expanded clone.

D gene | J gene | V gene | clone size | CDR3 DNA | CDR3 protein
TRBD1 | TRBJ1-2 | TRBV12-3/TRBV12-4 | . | TGTGCCAGCAGTCCCGGGACAGGGGGCACCTATGGCTACACCTTC | CASSPGTGGTYGYTF
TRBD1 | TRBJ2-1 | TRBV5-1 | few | TGCGCCAGCAGCTTGGGGACGACAGGGGTCTATGAGCAGTTCTTC | CASSLGTTGVYEQFF
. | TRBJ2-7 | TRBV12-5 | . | TGTGCCAGCCAGGGAGGCTTCTACGAGCAGTACTTC | CASQGGFYEQYF
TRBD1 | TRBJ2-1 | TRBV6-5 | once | TGTGCCACGGGACAGGGTGCGAATGAGCAGTTCTTC | CATGQGANEQFF
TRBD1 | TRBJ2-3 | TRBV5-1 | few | TGCGCCAGCAGCTTGTACCGGGACAGATACACAGATACGCAGTATTTT | CASSLYRDRYTDTQYF
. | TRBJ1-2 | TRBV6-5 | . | TGTGCCAGCACCCGGGATTTTTATAACTATGGCTACACCTTC | CASTRDFYNYGYTF
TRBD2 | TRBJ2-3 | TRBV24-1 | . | TGTGCCACCAGTGGCTCTAGCGGGAGTTTCTCGGCGGCAGATACGCAGTATTTT | CATSGSSGSFSAADTQYF
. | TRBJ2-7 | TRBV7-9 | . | TGTGCCAGCAGCTTGGACGGGGGAGTTTTAAGCTCCTACGAGCAGTACTTC | CASSLDGGVLSSYEQYF
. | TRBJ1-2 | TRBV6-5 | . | TGTGCCAGCAGTGGGGGGGGATATGGCTACACCTTC | CASSGGGYGYTF
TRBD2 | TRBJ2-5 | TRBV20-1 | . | TGCAGTGCTAGTACTAGCGGGGGACAAGAGACCCAGTACTTC | CSASTSGGQETQYF
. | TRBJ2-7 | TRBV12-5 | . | TGTGCTAGTGGTTTGGTAACTGATACCTACGAGCAGTACTTC | CASGLVTDTYEQYF
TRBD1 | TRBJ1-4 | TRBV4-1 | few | TGCGCCAGCAGCCAAGCAGGGGGAGCCGAAAAACTGTTTTTT | CASSQAGGAEKLFF
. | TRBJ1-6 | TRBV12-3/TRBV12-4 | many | TGTGCCAGCAGTTCCTCGGTGAGCTCCTATAATTCACCCCTCCACTTT | CASSSSVSSYNSPLHF
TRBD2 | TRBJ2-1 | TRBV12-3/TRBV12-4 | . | TGTGCCAGCAGTTCGTCCGCAGCGGGGTTCTCCTACGAGCAGTTCTTC | CASSSSAAGFSYEQFF
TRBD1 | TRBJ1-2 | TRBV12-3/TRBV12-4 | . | TGTGCCAGCACTTTACCCCAGACAGGGGGCTTAGTTAACTATGGCTACACCTTC | CASTLPQTGGLVNYGYTF
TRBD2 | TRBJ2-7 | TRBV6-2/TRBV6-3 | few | TGTGCCATCCGGGGGGTCTCATACGAGCAGTACTTC | CAIRGVSYEQYF
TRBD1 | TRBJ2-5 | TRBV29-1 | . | TGCAGCGCTGGACAGGGGGCAGAGACCCAGTACTTC | CSAGQGAETQYF
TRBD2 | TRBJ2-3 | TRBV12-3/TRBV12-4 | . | TGTGCCAGCGGGACTAGCGTAGGAGATACGCAGTATTTT | CASGTSVGDTQYF
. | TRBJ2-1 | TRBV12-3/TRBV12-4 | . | TGTGCCAGCAGTTTAGACAGGGGAGGCTACAATGAGCAGTTCTTC | CASSLDRGGYNEQFF
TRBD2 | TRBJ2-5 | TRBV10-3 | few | TGTGCCATCAGAGGCGGGAGAGGGGAGACCCAGTACTTC | CAIRGGRGETQYF
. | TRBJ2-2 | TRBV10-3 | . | TGTGCCACCCAGATCACCGGGGAGCTGTTTTTT | CATQITGELFF
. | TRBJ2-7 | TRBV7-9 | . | TGTGCCAGCAGCCCAAAGGGCAGGTCCTACGAGCAGTACTTC | CASSPKGRSYEQYF
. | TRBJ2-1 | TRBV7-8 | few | TGTGCCACCACTCTTCCCCCGGGTGAGCAGTTCTTC | CATTLPPGEQFF
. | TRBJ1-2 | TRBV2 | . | TGTGCCAGCAGTGAAGCAGTCTATGGCTACACCTTC | CASSEAVYGYTF
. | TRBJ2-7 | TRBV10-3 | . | TGTGCCATCAGGGTGGACAGAGCCTACGAGCAGTACTTC | CAIRVDRAYEQYF
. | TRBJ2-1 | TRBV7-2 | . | TGTGCCAGCAGCTTAGCACCCAGGGCGAGCTCCTACAATGAGCAGTTCTTC | CASSLAPRASSYNEQFF
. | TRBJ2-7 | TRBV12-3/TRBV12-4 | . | TGTGCCAGCAGTTTAGCCAGGGAGCAGTACTTC | CASSLAREQYF
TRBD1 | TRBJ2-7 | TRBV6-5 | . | TGTGCCAGCAGTTACACGTTTGGGACAGGGACCGAGCAGTACTTC | CASSYTFGTGTEQYF
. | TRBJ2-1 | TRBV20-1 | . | TGCAGCTGTCGTACTTCCCTCCCGGTAGTTATGAACAATGAGCAGTTCTTC | CSCRTSLPVVMNNEQFF
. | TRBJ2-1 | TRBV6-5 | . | TGTGCCAGCAGTCCGACTCACCCCAGGGACAATGAGCAGTTCTTC | CASSPTHPRDNEQFF
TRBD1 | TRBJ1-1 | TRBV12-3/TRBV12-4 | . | TGTGCCAGCGGAATATTCCGGGACAGAACTGAAGCTTTCTTT | CASGIFRDRTEAFF
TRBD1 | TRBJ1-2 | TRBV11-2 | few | TGTGCCAGCAGCCATCAGACAGGGAATGATGGCTACACCTTC | CASSHQTGNDGYTF
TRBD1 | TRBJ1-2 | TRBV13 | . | TGTGCCAGCAGCCCAAAGACAGGGAAGAGAGATGGCTACACCTTC | CASSPKTGKRDGYTF
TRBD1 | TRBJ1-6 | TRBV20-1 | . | TGCAGTGCTAGGGGGGACAGGGACACCTATAATTCACCCCTCCACTTT | CSARGDRDTYNSPLHF
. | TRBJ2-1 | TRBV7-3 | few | TGTGCCAGCAGCTTAAGTGGAGCCCTTAGGGAGCAGTTCTTC | CASSLSGALREQFF
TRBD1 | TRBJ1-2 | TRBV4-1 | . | TGCGCCAGCAGCCAACCTGGACAGGGGCGCTATGGCTACACCTTC | CASSQPGQGRYGYTF
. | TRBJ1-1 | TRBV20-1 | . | TGCAGTGCTAGAGTCTCCGGTAGCCTGAACACTGAAGCTTTCTTT | CSARVSGSLNTEAFF
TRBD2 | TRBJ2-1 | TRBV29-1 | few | TGCAGCGTTGAAGTCCTTTTGACTAGCGGGAATGAGCAGTTCTTC | CSVEVLLTSGNEQFF